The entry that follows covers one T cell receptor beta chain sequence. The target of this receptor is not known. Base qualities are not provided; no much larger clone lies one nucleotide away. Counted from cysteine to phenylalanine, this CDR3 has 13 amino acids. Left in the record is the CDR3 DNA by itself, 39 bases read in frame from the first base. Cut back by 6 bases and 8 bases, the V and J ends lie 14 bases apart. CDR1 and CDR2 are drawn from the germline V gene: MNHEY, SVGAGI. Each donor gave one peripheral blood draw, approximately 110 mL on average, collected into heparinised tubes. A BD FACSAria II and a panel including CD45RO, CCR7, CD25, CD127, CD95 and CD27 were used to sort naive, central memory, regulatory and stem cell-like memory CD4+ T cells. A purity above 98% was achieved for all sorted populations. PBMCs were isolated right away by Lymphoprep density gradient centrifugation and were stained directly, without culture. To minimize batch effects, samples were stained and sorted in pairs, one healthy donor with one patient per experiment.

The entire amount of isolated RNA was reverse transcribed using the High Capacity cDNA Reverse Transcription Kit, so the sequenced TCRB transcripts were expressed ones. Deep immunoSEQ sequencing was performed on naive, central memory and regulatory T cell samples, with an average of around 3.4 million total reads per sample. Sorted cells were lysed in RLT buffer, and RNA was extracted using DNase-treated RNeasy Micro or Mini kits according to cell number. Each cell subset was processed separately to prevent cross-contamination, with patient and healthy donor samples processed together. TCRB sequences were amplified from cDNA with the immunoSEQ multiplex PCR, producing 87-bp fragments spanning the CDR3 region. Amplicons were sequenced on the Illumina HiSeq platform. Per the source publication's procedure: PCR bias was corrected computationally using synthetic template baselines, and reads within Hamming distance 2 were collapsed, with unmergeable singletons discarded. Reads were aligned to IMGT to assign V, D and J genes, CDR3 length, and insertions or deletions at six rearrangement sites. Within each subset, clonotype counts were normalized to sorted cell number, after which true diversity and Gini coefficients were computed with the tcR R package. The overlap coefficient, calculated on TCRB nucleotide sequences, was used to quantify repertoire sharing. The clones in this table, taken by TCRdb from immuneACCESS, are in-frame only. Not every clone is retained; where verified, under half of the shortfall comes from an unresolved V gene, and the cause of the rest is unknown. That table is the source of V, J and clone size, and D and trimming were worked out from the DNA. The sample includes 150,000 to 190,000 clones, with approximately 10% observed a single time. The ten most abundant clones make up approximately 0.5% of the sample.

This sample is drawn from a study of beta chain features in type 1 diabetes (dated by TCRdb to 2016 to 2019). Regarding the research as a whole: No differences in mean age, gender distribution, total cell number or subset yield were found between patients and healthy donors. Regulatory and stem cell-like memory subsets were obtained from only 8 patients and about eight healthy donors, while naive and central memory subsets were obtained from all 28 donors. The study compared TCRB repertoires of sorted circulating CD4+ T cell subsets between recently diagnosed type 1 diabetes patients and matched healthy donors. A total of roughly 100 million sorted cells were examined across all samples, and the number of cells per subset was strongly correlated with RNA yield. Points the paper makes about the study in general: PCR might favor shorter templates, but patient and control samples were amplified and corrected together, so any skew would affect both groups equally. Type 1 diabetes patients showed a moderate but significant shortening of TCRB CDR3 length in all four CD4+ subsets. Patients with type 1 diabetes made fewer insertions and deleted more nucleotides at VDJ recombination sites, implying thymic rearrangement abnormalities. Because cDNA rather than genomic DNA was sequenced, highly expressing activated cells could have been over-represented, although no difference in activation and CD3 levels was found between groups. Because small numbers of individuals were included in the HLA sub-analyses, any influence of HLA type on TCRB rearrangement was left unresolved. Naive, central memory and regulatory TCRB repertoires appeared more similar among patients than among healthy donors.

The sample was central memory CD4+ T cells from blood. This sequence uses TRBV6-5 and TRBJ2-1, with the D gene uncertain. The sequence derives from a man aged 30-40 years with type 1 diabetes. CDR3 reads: CASSRIESDEQFF. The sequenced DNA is TGTGCCAGCAGCCGGATAGAGAGCGATGAGCAGTTCTTC.